This T cell receptor (beta chain) originates from a study of regulatory and conventional T cells in RAG deficiency. Findings of the study overall: Shannon entropy was markedly lower and Simpson indices higher in RAG-deficient patients than control T-cell subsets. Compared with controls, unique Treg TCR beta sequences dropped about 100-fold in Omenn syndrome and CID/AS.

Regulatory T cells were sorted from blood as CD4+ CD25-high CD127-low cells. V lost 5 bases and J 6 bases, leaving 14 bases between the germline ends. The germline CDR1 and CDR2 sequences are MNHNS and SASEGT. The length of the CDR3 is 13 residues. The repertoire was sequenced with immunoSEQ multiplex PCR; TCRdb's copy has only in-frame clones and lacks some. The sample holds under 25,000 clones, approximately 86% seen once. A word on this clone: Its antigen is currently unknown.

The sample was also linked to a second study, of regulatory T cells. That source reports: The primer mix had 52 TRBV and 13 TRBJ primers.

Material: Tregs sorted from blood. V and J are TRBV6-1 and TRBJ2-7, with unresolved D. The receptor comes from a human donor in good health. The CDR3 DNA is TGTGCCAGCAGTCCACGGGCCTTGAGCGAGCAGTACTTC. This gives the protein CASSPRALSEQYF.